This T cell receptor beta chain came from a study of T-cell reconstitution after alpha-beta-depleted transplantation in children. A library of TCRbeta sequences, prepared with unique molecular identifiers, was generated. TCRdb itself ran the PCR reads through MiXCR, one entry per CDR3 protein. The sample has 90,000 to 100,000 distinct CDR3 sequences, about a quarter seen once. This TCR was recovered from a boy between 2 and 15 years old with acute lymphoblastic leukemia, due to receive a stem cell transplant. The sample here was PBMCs, taken before TCRalphabeta/CD19-depleted stem cell transplant.

Here the CDR3 reads CASSADRLNTEAFF. CDR3 in DNA: TGTGCCAGCAGTGCTGACAGACTGAACACTGAAGCTTTCTTT. The chain has TRBV12-3 or TRBV12-4 and TRBJ1-1; D might be TRBD1 (5 bases). V shed 5 bases and J shed 0 bases, with 10 bases lying between them. The CDR3 runs 14 residues.